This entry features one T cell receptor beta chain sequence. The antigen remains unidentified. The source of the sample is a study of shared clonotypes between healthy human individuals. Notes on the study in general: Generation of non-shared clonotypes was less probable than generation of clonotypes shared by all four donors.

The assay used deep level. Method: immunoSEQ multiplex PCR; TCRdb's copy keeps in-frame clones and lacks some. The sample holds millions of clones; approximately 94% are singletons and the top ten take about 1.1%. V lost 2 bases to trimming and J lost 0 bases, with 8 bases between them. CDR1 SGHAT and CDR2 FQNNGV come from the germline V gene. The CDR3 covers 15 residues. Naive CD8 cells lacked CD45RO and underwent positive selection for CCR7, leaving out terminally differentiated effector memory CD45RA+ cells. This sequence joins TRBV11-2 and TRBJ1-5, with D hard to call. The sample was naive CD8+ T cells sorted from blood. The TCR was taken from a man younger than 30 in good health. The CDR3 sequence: CASSLTGGSNQPQHF. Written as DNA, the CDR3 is TGTGCCAGCAGCTTAACCGGAGGTAGCAATCAGCCCCAGCATTTT.